A single T cell receptor (beta chain) is shown here with its context. The data originate from a study of blood T cell repertoires in COVID-19. Study as a whole: Samples taken during acute and convalescent COVID-19 were collected in the United States, Italy and Spain. In each case, the material was cDNA or gDNA derived from T cells, B-cell-depleted T cells, or PBMCs.

The method was immunoSEQ multiplex PCR; TCRdb's version includes in-frame clones alone and lacks a portion of them. The data hold 55,000 to 80,000 clones, with around four fifths observed a single time. This TCR came from a woman of 80 years or more with acute or convalescent COVID-19. The sequencing sample was made of peripheral blood.

The CDR3 bases are TGTGCCAGCAGCCTCCGCTCTCTGGCGGGGGGGCTTCATGGAGATACGCAGTATTTT. It is translated as CASSLRSLAGGLHGDTQYF. The chain has TRBV3-1 (or the pseudogene TRBV3-2) and TRBJ2-3; 9 nucleotides line up with TRBD2. Germline CDR1 is LGHDT and CDR2 is YNNKEL (reference sequence). The CDR3 is 19 amino acids. V lost 4 bases to trimming and J lost 5 bases; unmatched junction nucleotides: 19.